These 14 T cell receptor beta chains were all obtained from the same sample, sequenced in a study of blood T cell repertoires in COVID-19. This table comes from immunoSEQ multiplex PCR, and its TCRdb copy is limited to in-frame clones, with some not included. This table has approximately 63,000 clones, 86% appearing once. Sequenced material: peripheral blood. These receptors were taken from a woman older than 75 with acute or convalescent COVID-19.

The chain links TRBV6-1 to TRBJ2-7, with D maybe TRBD2 (6 bases). Trimming left V 3 bases short and J 4 bases short, with 10 bases between. The V gene's germline CDR1 is MNHNS and CDR2 SASEGT. CDR3 length: 13 residues. The CDR3 DNA is TGTGCCAGCAGTGAGGGGACTCCGTACGAGCAGTACTTC. Protein sequence: CASSEGTPYEQYF.

The chain carries TRBV30 and TRBJ1-1, with D unclear. This CDR3 has 12 amino acids. Trimming cost V 4 bases and J 1 base, with 7 bases left between them. Per the germline V gene, CDR1 is GTSNPN and CDR2 is SVGIG (reference sequence). The CDR3 spells CAWIPGNTEAFF. For the CDR3, the DNA is TGTGCCTGGATCCCAGGGAACACTGAAGCTTTCTTT.

The chain employs TRBV7-7 and TRBJ2-5, with D perhaps matching TRBD1 (5 bases). The germline gives CDR1 SSHAT, CDR2 FNYEAQ (reference sequence). The CDR3 is 16 residues long. V was pared by 0 bases and J by 1 base, with 12 bases between. CDR3 DNA: TGTGCCAGCAGCTTAGCAGGGGCGACGGGCCAAGAGACCCAGTACTTC. Protein product: CASSLAGATGQETQYF.

This sequence joins TRBV7-9 and TRBJ2-5; maybe TRBD2 (5 bases). The V gene's germline CDR1 is SEHNR and CDR2 FQNEAQ (reference sequence). The CDR3 totals 13 residues. Trimming took 6 bases from V and 5 from J, leaving 13 bases between them. The CDR3 nucleotides are TGTGCCAGCAGGGGAGATCCCAGCGAGACCCAGTACTTC. Protein sequence: CASRGDPSETQYF. Variable domain in full (rest from reference TRBV7-9 and TRBJ2-5): DTGVSQNPRHKITKRGQNVTFRCDPISEHNRLYWYRQTLGQGPEFLTYFQNEAQLEKSRLLSDRFSAERPKGSFSTLEIQRTEQGDSAMYLCASRGDPSETQYFGPGTRLLVL.

This chain connects TRBV10-3 to TRBJ1-1; the match to TRBD1 covers 9 bases. CDR3 length: 13 amino acids. The junction had 6 bases not matched to a gene; V was cut back by 2 bases and J by 11 bases. Germline CDR1 reads ENHRY; CDR2 reads SYGVKD. The CDR3 DNA is TGTGCCATCAGTGAGCAGACCGGGACAGGGGCTTTCTTT. Translating it yields CAISEQTGTGAFF.

This clone came up once. The chain carries TRBV5-1 and TRBJ2-2; TRBD2 might be the D (6 bases). The CDR3 is made up of 16 amino acids. The germline gives CDR1 SGHRS, CDR2 YFSETQ. V was shortened by 0 bases and J by 5 bases, with 14 bases between the two germline ends. CDR3 protein: CASSLALGGRTGELFF. The CDR3 region has the DNA TGCGCCAGCAGCTTGGCCCTGGGAGGTCGGACCGGGGAGCTGTTTTTT. Full variable domain (remainder filled in from reference TRBV5-1 and TRBJ2-2): KAGVTQTPRYLIKTRGQQVTLSCSPISGHRSVSWYQQTPGQGLQFLFEYFSETQRNKGNFPGRFSGRQFSNSRSEMNVSTLELGDSALYLCASSLALGGRTGELFFGEGSRLTVL.

This chain uses TRBV11-2 with TRBJ2-3; 11 positions agree with TRBD2. CDR1 is SGHAT and CDR2 is FQNNGV in the germline V gene. The CDR3 is 15 amino acids. V lost 7 bases, J lost 7 bases, and 10 bases stayed unmatched. The CDR3 protein is CASTPTSGSWYTQYF. CDR3 nucleotide sequence: TGTGCCAGCACCCCTACTAGCGGGAGTTGGTATACGCAGTATTTT. Variable domain in full (rest from reference TRBV11-2 and TRBJ2-3): EAGVAQSPRYKIIEKRQSVAFWCNPISGHATLYWYQQILGQGPKLLIQFQNNGVVDDSQLPKDRFSAERLKGVDSTLKIQPAKLEDSAVYLCASTPTSGSWYTQYFGPGTRLTVL.

This clone showed up just a few times. The chain combines TRBV18 with TRBJ2-2; 8 nucleotides align to TRBD1. Germline lookup yields CDR1 KGHSH and CDR2 LQKENI. The CDR3 has 15 residues. V shed 3 bases and J 4 bases; nucleotides not matched to a gene: 4. The CDR3 loop is CASSPGQGGTGELFF. CDR3 DNA sequence: TGTGCCAGCTCACCCGGACAGGGAGGCACCGGGGAGCTGTTTTTT.

The genes are TRBV7-3 and TRBJ2-2, with 13 nucleotides matching TRBD2. The CDR3 spans 15 residues. Trimming removed 5 bases from V and 5 bases from J; junction bases left unmatched: 2. The germline V gene has CDR1 SGHTA and CDR2 FQGTGA. This chain's CDR3 is CASSPGLAGTGELFF. For the CDR3, the DNA is TGTGCCAGCAGCCCGGGACTAGCGGGGACCGGGGAGCTGTTTTTT.

V is TRBV5-6 and J is TRBJ1-2, with a weak D call TRBD1 (5 bases). Trimming left V 2 bases short and J 10 bases short, with 12 bases between. CDR1 is SGHDT, CDR2 YYEEEE, per germline. The CDR3 totals 12 residues. CDR3 DNA sequence: TGTGCCAGCAGCTTACGCACAGGCCTCTACACCTTC. It codes for CASSLRTGLYTF. Filled out from reference TRBV5-6 and TRBJ1-2, the complete variable domain reads DAGVTQSPTHLIKTRGQQVTLRCSPKSGHDTVSWYQQALGQGPQFIFQYYEEEERQRGNFPDRFSGHQFPNYSSELNVNALLLGDSALYLCASSLRTGLYTFGSGTRLTVV.

The chain recombines TRBV9 with TRBJ2-5; D call uncertain. This CDR3 has 13 residues. Germline V gene data show CDR1 as SGDLS and CDR2 as YYNGEE. V lost 3 bases to trimming and J lost 5 bases, with 11 bases between them. CDR3 loop: CASSGNTGETQYF. The CDR3 nucleotides are TGTGCCAGCAGCGGAAACACCGGGGAGACCCAGTACTTC.

This clone appeared a few times. The rearrangement links TRBV5-1 to TRBJ2-7; 8 bases line up with TRBD1. J lost 2 bases, V lost 6 bases, and 10 bases had no gene match. CDR3 size: 15 residues. Germline V CDR1 and CDR2: SGHRS, YFSETQ. CDR3 in amino acids: CASNQGTGLTYEQYF. The CDR3 DNA reads as TGCGCCAGCAACCAGGGGACAGGACTTACCTACGAGCAGTACTTC.

This clone was recorded only once. The chain carries TRBV30 and TRBJ1-5; D unclear. Looked up from germline, CDR1 is GTSNPN and CDR2 is SVGIG (reference sequence). The V end was cut by 0 bases, the J end by 13 bases, with 10 bases between. The CDR3 covers 11 residues. The CDR3 nucleotides are TGTGCCTGGAGTGTTAGCGGACTTCAGCATTTT. Its translation is CAWSVSGLQHF. The full variable domain, in which reference TRBV30 and TRBJ1-5 provide the parts outside the CDR3, is SQTIHQWPATLVQPVGSPLSLECTVEGTSNPNLYWYRQAAGRGLQLLFYSVGIGQISSEVPQNLSASRPQDRQFILSSKKLLLSDSGFYLCAWSVSGLQHFGDGTRLSIL.

V gene TRBV7-9 combines with J gene TRBJ1-4; possibly TRBD1 for D (6 bases). The germline V and J ends were trimmed by 0 bases and 4 bases, with 9 bases remaining between them. In germline, CDR1 is SEHNR, CDR2 FQNEAQ (reference sequence). The length of the CDR3 is 15 residues. The CDR3 sequence: CASSLAGRGNEKLFF. The DNA for the CDR3 is TGTGCCAGCAGCTTAGCCGGCAGGGGTAATGAAAAACTGTTTTTT.